This entry is about one T cell receptor (beta chain). The antigen is undetermined. These data originate in a study of cytomegalovirus exposure and HLA in healthy donors. Study details: Genotyping showed roughly 86% of about 370 donors falling in the Caucasian-associated ancestry cluster. General study results and limits: The study had only CMV serostatus as immune exposure information. About 180 TCR beta chains were listed as cytomegalovirus-associated. It was reported that the classifier diagnosed cytomegalovirus status with high specificity and sensitivity in both the original and validation cohorts.

The PCR ran on 60 Vbeta and 13 Jbeta primers. Assay: immunoSEQ multiplex PCR; the TCRdb copy retains only in-frame clones and omits some. This sample carries 150,000 to 200,000 clones, approximately 80% of them seen once, and the ten largest clones take 6.3%. Trimming removed 0 bases from V and 0 bases from J, with 6 bases in between. Germline assignment: CDR1 KGHSH and CDR2 LQKENI. CDR3 length: 15 amino acids. Input material: PBMCs. The sequence was obtained from a male donor in good health and CMV-seropositive. V and J are TRBV18 and TRBJ2-4; no clear D gene. The CDR3 region is CASSPPSGAKNIQYF. The CDR3 nucleotides are TGTGCCAGCTCACCACCGTCCGGAGCCAAAAACATTCAGTACTTC. Looking up the rest from reference TRBV18 and TRBJ2-4 gives the full variable domain: NAGVMQNPRHLVRRRGQEARLRCSPMKGHSHVYWYRQLPEEGLKFMVYLQKENIIDESGMPKERFSAEFPKEGPSILRIQQVVRGDSAAYFCASSPPSGAKNIQYFGAGTRLSVL.